Presented here are 23 T cell receptor beta chains from one specimen sequenced in a study of Ad26.COV2.S vaccination and SARS-CoV-2 variants. Documented treatment: approximately 18 received Ad26.COV2.S at low or high dose, single or two shots; 5 received placebo; per-sample allocation not given. Day 63 after the first injection of vaccine or placebo was the sampling time. Generated by immunoSEQ multiplex PCR, the TCRdb table keeps only in-frame clones and is missing some. The table lists around 250,000 clones, roughly 87% of them singletons. Sequences were derived from peripheral blood, sampled in a trial of Ad26.COV2.S vaccine versus placebo. These receptors were taken from a person aged 18-65 years who received the Ad26.COV2.S COVID-19 vaccine or a placebo.

This chain joins TRBV15 and TRBJ2-1, with unresolved D. Germline V gene sequence: CDR1 LNHNV, CDR2 YYDKDF (reference sequence). Trimming stripped 0 bases from V and 0 bases from J, with 9 bases between. This CDR3 is built from 16 residues. CDR3 sequence (DNA): TGTGCCACCAGCAGAGATTTGGGAAGCTCCTACAATGAGCAGTTCTTC. It encodes CATSRDLGSSYNEQFF.

This chain links TRBV5-1 with TRBJ1-6, with D perhaps matching TRBD1 (5 bases). V lost 0 bases and J 10 bases, leaving 8 bases between the germline ends. Germline V lookup: CDR1 SGHRS, CDR2 YFSETQ. This CDR3 spans 13 amino acids. This CDR3 reads CASSLGQSSPLHF. In DNA, the CDR3 is TGCGCCAGCAGCTTGGGACAGTCATCACCCCTCCACTTT.

A few counts support this clone. The chain recombines TRBV4-3 with TRBJ1-1, with TRBD1 as a possible D gene (5 bases). V was cut by 2 bases and J by 4 bases, with 14 bases left in between. The CDR3 is made up of 15 amino acids. Looked up from germline, CDR1 is LGHNA and CDR2 is YSLEER. The CDR3 DNA follows: TGCGCCAGCAGCCAAACGGGGCAGGGCGGCACTGAAGCTTTCTTT. Translated: CASSQTGQGGTEAFF.

This rearrangement joins TRBV14 to TRBJ2-4; possibly TRBD1 or TRBD2 for D (5 bases each). CDR1 SGHDN and CDR2 FVKESK come from the germline V gene. This CDR3 has 15 residues. The V end lost 4 bases, the J end lost 1 base, and 11 bases lay between the germline ends. CDR3 sequence (DNA): TGTGCCAGCAGCCCCCGAGGGGTGGCCAAAAACATTCAGTACTTC. Its protein product is CASSPRGVAKNIQYF. Full variable domain (remainder filled in from reference TRBV14 and TRBJ2-4): EAGVTQFPSHSVIEKGQTVTLRCDPISGHDNLYWYRRVMGKEIKFLLHFVKESKQDESGMPNNRFLAERTGGTYSTLKVQPAELEDSGVYFCASSPRGVAKNIQYFGAGTRLSVL.

The chain couples TRBV10-2 to TRBJ2-3; D is undetermined. From germline, CDR1 is WSHSY and CDR2 SAAADI. V was cut by 7 bases and J by 0 bases, with 8 bases left in between. The CDR3 runs to 13 residues. CDR3 region: CASNLKSTDTQYF. In DNA form, the CDR3 reads TGCGCCAGCAACCTCAAGAGCACAGATACGCAGTATTTT.

This clone was seen only once. The chain uses TRBV6-2 or TRBV6-3 and TRBJ2-1; perhaps TRBD1 as D (5 bases). The CDR3 is 16 amino acids. V gave up 0 bases and J gave up 5 bases, with 14 bases separating them. Germline V gene sequence: CDR1 MNHEY, CDR2 SVGEGT. The CDR3 nucleotides read TGTGCCAGCAGTTACTCGAATGCCAGGGCAAACAATGAGCAGTTCTTC. Translated: CASSYSNARANNEQFF.

This CDR3 reads CASSEVTRFLGDEQFF. The CDR3, as DNA: TGTGCCAGCAGTGAAGTGACAAGGTTCCTCGGGGATGAGCAGTTCTTC. The J gene is TRBJ2-1, the V gene TRBV2; tentatively, D is TRBD2 (5 bases). CDR1 SNHLY and CDR2 FYNNEI come from the germline V gene. Trimming cost V 1 base and J 8 bases, with 18 bases left between them. CDR3 length: 16 amino acids.

This clone appeared a few times. The chain has TRBV12-3 or TRBV12-4 and TRBJ1-6, with D maybe TRBD1 (6 bases). This CDR3 spans 13 amino acids. Trimming left V 6 bases short and J 7 bases short, with 10 bases between. In DNA, the CDR3 is TGTGCCAGCAGCTCAGGGGAAAATTCACCCCTCCACTTT. Its protein is CASSSGENSPLHF.

V and J are TRBV7-3 and TRBJ2-1, with D maybe TRBD2 (6 bases). Trimming shortened V by 1 base and J by 4 bases, and 17 bases separated the two germline ends. The germline V gene encodes CDR1 SGHTA and CDR2 FQGTGA. The CDR3 runs 17 residues. CDR3 region: CASSLKSGASGYNEQFF. CDR3 bases: TGTGCCAGCAGCTTAAAGTCGGGAGCTAGTGGATACAATGAGCAGTTCTTC.

The chain combines TRBV27 with TRBJ2-6; 8 bases are shared with TRBD2. The length of the CDR3 is 16 residues. Germline CDR1 and CDR2: MNHEY and SMNVEV (reference sequence). The ends lost 3 bases at V and 2 bases at J; junction bases unmatched: 3. The CDR3 sequence: CASSLTAGAGANVLTF. The CDR3 DNA reads TGTGCCAGCAGTTTGACAGCGGGAGCTGGGGCCAACGTCCTGACTTTC.

This chain connects TRBV4-3 to TRBJ2-3; no clear D. V lost 0 bases to trimming and J lost 3 bases, with 10 bases between them. From germline, CDR1 is LGHNA and CDR2 YSLEER. The CDR3 spans 15 residues. The CDR3 reads CASSQDHPATDTQYF. CDR3 nucleotide sequence: TGCGCCAGCAGCCAAGATCATCCGGCGACAGATACGCAGTATTTT.

The chain is built from TRBV7-9 and TRBJ2-5; 9 bases are a match to TRBD2. Germline CDR1 is SEHNR and CDR2 is FQNEAQ (reference sequence). The CDR3 runs to 18 residues. After removal of 0 bases from V and 5 bases from J, the junction contained 13 bases not matched to a gene. CDR3 loop: CASSLAEFRAGGGETQYF. DNA for the CDR3: TGTGCCAGCAGCTTAGCCGAGTTCCGAGCGGGAGGCGGGGAGACCCAGTACTTC. Looking up the rest from reference TRBV7-9 and TRBJ2-5 gives the full variable domain: DTGVSQNPRHKITKRGQNVTFRCDPISEHNRLYWYRQTLGQGPEFLTYFQNEAQLEKSRLLSDRFSAERPKGSFSTLEIQRTEQGDSAMYLCASSLAEFRAGGGETQYFGPGTRLLVL.

V and J are TRBV7-9 and TRBJ2-1; D perhaps matches TRBD2 (6 bases). The V end lost 3 bases, the J end lost 3 bases, and 9 bases lay between the germline ends. The CDR3 has 14 amino acids. Germline loops: CDR1 SEHNR, CDR2 FQNEAQ (reference sequence). The CDR3 is CASSFRGFYNEQFF. For the CDR3, the DNA is TGTGCCAGCAGCTTTCGGGGGTTCTACAATGAGCAGTTCTTC.

This chain joins TRBV6-5 and TRBJ1-2, with D possibly matching TRBD1 (6 bases). Germline V gene sequence: CDR1 MNHEY, CDR2 SVGAGI. V was shortened by 10 bases and J by 7 bases, with 16 bases between the two germline ends. This CDR3 is 12 amino acids long. CDR3 in amino acids: CATGGRGGGYTF. CDR3 sequence (DNA): TGTGCCACCGGAGGCAGGGGCGGTGGCTACACCTTC.

This clone was observed a handful of times. This chain joins TRBV6-2 or TRBV6-3 and TRBJ2-1; tentatively, D is TRBD2 (5 bases). Germline values: CDR1 MNHEY, CDR2 SVGEGT. This CDR3 has 14 amino acids. Trimming pared 5 bases from V and 4 bases from J, leaving 12 bases between. The CDR3 protein is CASSLEVGYNEQFF. CDR3 nucleotides: TGTGCCAGCAGTCTGGAGGTGGGGTACAATGAGCAGTTCTTC.

This chain joins TRBV30 and TRBJ1-1, with D unresolved. CDR3 size: 11 residues. The germline V and J ends were trimmed by 2 bases and 11 bases, with 12 bases remaining between them. Germline V gene lookup returns CDR1 GTSNPN and CDR2 SVGIG (reference sequence). The DNA of the CDR3 is TGTGCCTGGAGTATCCCGTCCCGGGCTTTCTTT. Translated: CAWSIPSRAFF.

The V call is TRBV30, the J call TRBJ2-3; D not certain. V lost 3 bases to trimming and J lost 0 bases, with 4 bases between them. Per germline, CDR1 GTSNPN and CDR2 SVGIG (reference sequence). The CDR3 extends over 12 amino acids. As DNA, the CDR3 is TGTGCCTGGAGATTCAGCACAGATACGCAGTATTTT. The encoded protein is CAWRFSTDTQYF.

V is TRBV9 and J is TRBJ2-7, with 8 bases fitting TRBD1. The CDR3 runs 14 residues. V lost 10 bases to trimming and J lost 2 bases; unmatched junction nucleotides: 11. Looked up from germline, CDR1 is SGDLS and CDR2 is YYNGEE. The CDR3, as DNA: TGTGCCGGAGGAATCCGGGACAGGACCTACGAGCAGTACTTC. Translating gives CAGGIRDRTYEQYF.

The sample holds a few counts of this clone. The CDR3 spells CASSPGWETQYF. The DNA for the CDR3 is TGTGCCAGCTCACCAGGGTGGGAGACCCAGTACTTC. The rearrangement joins TRBV18 to TRBJ2-5; D unclear. V lost 2 bases and J lost 5, with 6 bases in between. CDR3 length: 12 amino acids. Germline V CDR1 and CDR2: KGHSH, LQKENI. Using reference TRBV18 and TRBJ2-5 for the parts outside the CDR3, the full variable domain is NAGVMQNPRHLVRRRGQEARLRCSPMKGHSHVYWYRQLPEEGLKFMVYLQKENIIDESGMPKERFSAEFPKEGPSILRIQQVVRGDSAAYFCASSPGWETQYFGPGTRLLVL.

CDR3 sequence: CASSPGTGNEQFF. The CDR3 coding sequence is TGTGCCAGCAGCCCTGGGACAGGCAATGAGCAGTTCTTC. The V gene is TRBV7-3, the J gene TRBJ2-1; 8 nucleotides agree with TRBD1. This CDR3 has 13 amino acids. J lost 6 bases, V lost 5 bases, and 3 bases had no gene match. CDR1 is SGHTA and CDR2 is FQGTGA in the germline V gene.

This CDR3 reads CASSWDTQETQYF. CDR3 in DNA: TGTGCCAGCAGCTGGGACACCCAAGAGACCCAGTACTTC. This chain uses TRBV3-1 (or the pseudogene TRBV3-2) with TRBJ2-5, with a weak D call TRBD1 (6 bases). This CDR3 spans 13 amino acids. CDR1 is LGHDT and CDR2 is YNNKEL in the germline V gene (reference sequence). Trimming shortened V by 5 bases and J by 1 base, and 8 bases separated the two germline ends.

J is TRBJ1-1 and V is TRBV19; unclear D gene. The germline V gene has CDR1 LNHDA and CDR2 SQIVND (reference sequence). CDR3 size: 15 residues. V lost 7 bases and J lost 0, with 15 bases in between. The CDR3 spells CASTPSHSMNTEAFF. CDR3 bases: TGTGCCAGTACCCCCTCCCACAGTATGAACACTGAAGCTTTCTTT. The full variable domain, its missing parts supplied by reference TRBV19 and TRBJ1-1, is DGGITQSPKYLFRKEGQNVTLSCEQNLNHDAMYWYRQDPGQGLRLIYYSQIVNDFQKGDIAEGYSVSREKKESFPLTVTSAQKNPTAFYLCASTPSHSMNTEAFFGQGTRLTVV.

This clone has only one observation. V is TRBV6-5 and J is TRBJ1-2, with unresolved D. V dropped 7 bases and J dropped 4 bases, with 13 bases sitting between them. The CDR3 has 13 amino acids. CDR1 and CDR2 (germline): MNHEY, SVGAGI. CDR3 amino acids: CASTVGFSYGYTF. The CDR3 DNA reads TGTGCCAGCACCGTGGGTTTTTCCTATGGCTACACCTTC.